Shown below are 15 T cell receptor beta chains from a single sample sequenced in a study of blood T cell repertoires in COVID-19. This table comes from immunoSEQ multiplex PCR, and its TCRdb copy is limited to in-frame clones, with some not included. This table has about 190,000 clones, roughly nine tenths appearing once. Source material: PBMCs or T cells enriched from blood (not recorded which). These receptor sequences come from a woman aged 40 to 49 in a cohort exposed to, infected with or recovered from COVID-19 (not recorded which).

The rearrangement joins TRBV3-1 (or the pseudogene TRBV3-2) to TRBJ2-2; D unresolved. The CDR3 consists of 17 residues. The V gene lost 0 bases and the J gene lost 2 bases, with 13 bases spanning the gap. The germline V gene encodes CDR1 LGHDT and CDR2 YNNKEL (reference sequence). The CDR3 here is CASSQEYISTNTGELFF. The DNA for the CDR3 is TGTGCCAGCAGCCAAGAATATATTTCTACTAACACCGGGGAGCTGTTTTTT.

The chain carries TRBV9 and TRBJ2-3; D gene ambiguous. The CDR3 runs 14 residues. V lost 0 bases to trimming and J lost 4 bases, with 9 bases between them. Per the germline V gene, CDR1 is SGDLS and CDR2 is YYNGEE. The CDR3 spells CASSVGVSPDTQYF. The CDR3 coding sequence is TGTGCCAGCAGCGTAGGGGTTAGCCCAGATACGCAGTATTTT.

The chain is built from TRBV6-1 and TRBJ1-2, with 8 bases matching TRBD1. Germline CDR1 reads MNHNS; CDR2 reads SASEGT. V was pared by 2 bases and J by 4 bases, with 3 bases of the junction left unmatched. This CDR3 has 14 amino acids. Here the CDR3 DNA reads TGTGCCAGCAGTGAAAGGACAGGGAGCTATGGCTACACCTTC. The encoded protein is CASSERTGSYGYTF.

The V and J genes are TRBV4-1 and TRBJ1-1; 11 nucleotides line up with TRBD1. V gave up 0 bases and J gave up 7 bases; unmatched junction bases: 4. The germline V gene has CDR1 MGHRA and CDR2 YSYEKL. This CDR3 is 15 amino acids long. The CDR3 sequence: CASSQEGQGADEAFF. As DNA, the CDR3 is TGCGCCAGCAGCCAAGAAGGACAGGGGGCGGATGAAGCTTTCTTT.

This sequence joins TRBV27 and TRBJ2-1, with D unresolved. The V gene lost 3 bases and the J gene lost 2 bases, with 8 bases spanning the gap. The CDR3 has 14 residues. The germline gives CDR1 MNHEY, CDR2 SMNVEV (reference sequence). CDR3 sequence reads: CASSLSSAYNEQFF. The CDR3 DNA reads TGTGCCAGCAGTTTGTCAAGCGCCTACAATGAGCAGTTCTTC.

The chain is built from TRBV6-5 and TRBJ1-1, with 7 bases fitting TRBD1. The germline V gene encodes CDR1 MNHEY and CDR2 SVGAGI. After removal of 5 bases from V and 1 base from J, the junction contained 7 bases not matched to a gene. CDR3 length: 15 residues. CDR3 sequence reads: CASSNGQVPNTEAFF. CDR3 nucleotides: TGTGCCAGCAGTAACGGACAGGTCCCGAACACTGAAGCTTTCTTT.

The J gene is TRBJ1-5, the V gene TRBV4-3; D gene uncertain. This CDR3 contains 16 residues. The germline V gene has CDR1 LGHNA and CDR2 YSLEER. V dropped 4 bases and J dropped 0 bases, with 13 bases sitting between them. The CDR3 region has the DNA TGCGCCAGCAGCCTCACCAGTGCGGATAGCAATCAGCCCCAGCATTTT. Amino acid sequence: CASSLTSADSNQPQHF.

V usage is TRBV11-2 and J usage is TRBJ2-5; D ambiguous. There are 14 residues in the CDR3. Germline CDR1 and CDR2: SGHAT and FQNNGV. Trimming took 0 bases from V and 2 from J, leaving 7 bases between them. The CDR3 bases are TGTGCCAGCAGCTTAGATTTCAGGCAAGAGACCCAGTACTTC. Its protein product is CASSLDFRQETQYF.

This clone was found once. This chain uses TRBV27 with TRBJ1-5; 10 bases line up with TRBD1. This CDR3 spans 14 amino acids. Germline CDR1 and CDR2: MNHEY and SMNVEV (reference sequence). V was pared by 6 bases and J by 9 bases, with 8 bases of the junction left unmatched. CDR3 sequence reads: CASRMGQGNWPQHF. CDR3 DNA sequence: TGTGCCAGCAGAATGGGACAGGGGAATTGGCCCCAGCATTTT.

This clone was recorded once. The genes are TRBV7-9 and TRBJ1-5, with TRBD1 as a possible D gene (6 bases). The V gene's germline CDR1 is SEHNR and CDR2 FQNEAQ (reference sequence). Trimming removed 1 base from V and 2 bases from J, with 12 bases in between. There are 16 residues in the CDR3. Here the CDR3 reads CASSLGTEGGNQPQHF. The CDR3 DNA reads TGTGCCAGCAGCTTAGGGACCGAGGGGGGCAATCAGCCCCAGCATTTT.

The chain joins TRBV9 to TRBJ2-5, with D possibly being TRBD1 (5 bases). The CDR3 runs 15 residues. Trimming removed 0 bases from V and 2 bases from J, with 11 bases in between. Germline-derived CDR1 and CDR2 are SGDLS and YYNGEE. Here the CDR3 reads CASSVAGRTQETQYF. For the CDR3, the DNA is TGTGCCAGCAGCGTAGCCGGCAGGACACAAGAGACCCAGTACTTC.

This chain joins TRBV9 and TRBJ2-7; D is perhaps TRBD1 (5 bases). Germline values: CDR1 SGDLS, CDR2 YYNGEE. CDR3 length: 13 residues. V was clipped by 3 bases and J by 5 bases, with 12 bases between them. For the CDR3, the DNA is TGTGCCAGCAGCGCAGGGTTATGGGACGAGCAGTACTTC. Residues: CASSAGLWDEQYF.

V is TRBV7-8 and J is TRBJ2-7; 11 bases fit TRBD2. Per germline, CDR1 SGHVS and CDR2 FQNEAQ. The CDR3 loop spans 16 amino acids. J was trimmed by 1 base and V by 3 bases; bases with no gene match: 5. The CDR3 spells CASSLGGLAVSYEQYF. The CDR3 bases are TGTGCCAGCAGCTTGGGGGGACTAGCGGTATCCTACGAGCAGTACTTC.

The gene calls are TRBV10-2 and TRBJ2-2, with D maybe TRBD2 (5 bases). This CDR3 region has 16 residues. V lost 8 bases, J lost 2 bases, and 18 bases lay in between. Germline V lookup: CDR1 WSHSY, CDR2 SAAADI. This CDR3 reads CASGDPGLTNTGELFF. CDR3 nucleotides: TGCGCCAGCGGGGATCCAGGACTGACTAACACCGGGGAGCTGTTTTTT.

The rearrangement joins TRBV19 to TRBJ2-1; TRBD1 matches at 11 bases. The CDR3 sequence is 15 residues long. The trim removed 3 bases at V and 7 bases at J, leaving 5 bases unmatched. CDR1 and CDR2 from the germline V gene are LNHDA and SQIVND (reference sequence). CDR3 coding DNA: TGTGCCAGTAGTATTGGGGACAGGGGGTGGAATGAGCAGTTCTTC. Translating it yields CASSIGDRGWNEQFF.